One sample yielded the 21 T cell receptor beta chains listed below, sequenced in a study of beta chain features in type 1 diabetes. The isolated RNA, all of it, was reverse transcribed, so expressed TCRB transcripts were what got sequenced. TCRdb keeps only in-frame clones here, not all; method: immunoSEQ multiplex PCR. The sample has some 240,000 clones, approximately 11% seen once. Sample: central memory CD4+ T cells from blood. The receptors were gathered from a man aged 18 to 29 in good health.

This clone was found a few times. V usage is TRBV2 and J usage is TRBJ1-2; weak D call: TRBD1 (5 bases). Trimming cost V 6 bases and J 8 bases, with 13 bases left between them. Per the germline V gene, CDR1 is SNHLY and CDR2 is FYNNEI. This CDR3 contains 12 residues. The chain's CDR3 is CASSVRVGGYTF. CDR3 bases: TGTGCCAGCAGCGTCAGGGTAGGCGGCTACACCTTC.

This clone has more than one count but fewer than ten. The chain has TRBV7-2 and TRBJ2-1; tentatively, D is TRBD2 (5 bases). The germline V and J ends were trimmed by 6 bases and 5 bases, with 14 bases remaining between them. The CDR3 totals 14 residues. CDR1 and CDR2 from the germline V gene are SGHTA and FQGNSA. The CDR3 DNA reads TGTGCCAGCAGGGGGAGTAAGGCGAACAATGAGCAGTTCTTC. Translation: CASRGSKANNEQFF. Together with reference TRBV7-2 and TRBJ2-1, the CDR3 gives the full variable domain: GAGVSQSPSNKVTEKGKDVELRCDPISGHTALYWYRQSLGQGLEFLIYFQGNSAPDKSGLPSDRFSAERTGGSVSTLTIQRTQQEDSAVYLCASRGSKANNEQFFGPGTRLTVL.

This clone was counted between two and nine times. The gene calls are TRBV27 and TRBJ2-7, with unresolved D. The CDR3 extends over 14 amino acids. Trimming pared 2 bases from V and 2 bases from J, leaving 10 bases between. From germline, CDR1 is MNHEY and CDR2 SMNVEV (reference sequence). The CDR3 region is CASSLRQTPYEQYF. CDR3 in DNA: TGTGCCAGCAGTTTACGGCAAACGCCCTACGAGCAGTACTTC.

The chain links TRBV7-2 to TRBJ2-1; D could derive from TRBD1 or TRBD2 (5 bases each). Between the trimmed V and J ends, which lost 1 base and 9 bases, there was a span of 13 bases. CDR3 length equals 14 residues. Germline V gives CDR1 SGHTA, CDR2 FQGNSA. The CDR3, as DNA: TGTGCCAGCAGCTTAGTTGGGGACGGTGGTGAGCAGTTCTTC. Its protein is CASSLVGDGGEQFF. The full variable domain, its missing parts supplied by reference TRBV7-2 and TRBJ2-1, is GAGVSQSPSNKVTEKGKDVELRCDPISGHTALYWYRQSLGQGLEFLIYFQGNSAPDKSGLPSDRFSAERTGGSVSTLTIQRTQQEDSAVYLCASSLVGDGGEQFFGPGTRLTVL.

At least ten counts were recorded for this clone. The sample holds other DNA sequences that translate to the same CDR3. The rearrangement uses TRBV20-1 and TRBJ2-1, with D unclear. V lost 5 bases to trimming and J lost 7 bases, with 9 bases between them. The germline CDR1 and CDR2 sequences are DFQATT and SNEGSKA (reference sequence). CDR3 length: 11 amino acids. The CDR3 nucleotides are TGCAGTGCTGCCTTGGCAAATGAGCAGTTCTTC. Encoded protein: CSAALANEQFF.

This clone showed up just a few times. This rearrangement joins TRBV7-9 to TRBJ2-3; 9 bases agree with TRBD2. CDR1 SEHNR and CDR2 FQNEAQ come from the germline V gene (reference sequence). The CDR3 extends over 16 amino acids. V was pared by 4 bases and J by 6 bases, with 11 bases of the junction left unmatched. The CDR3 DNA follows: TGTGCCAGCAGCTCAAATAGCGGGAGCGGGCTGGATACGCAGTATTTT. This sequence encodes CASSSNSGSGLDTQYF. The full variable domain, its missing parts supplied by reference TRBV7-9 and TRBJ2-3, is DTGVSQNPRHKITKRGQNVTFRCDPISEHNRLYWYRQTLGQGPEFLTYFQNEAQLEKSRLLSDRFSAERPKGSFSTLEIQRTEQGDSAMYLCASSSNSGSGLDTQYFGPGTRLTVL.

This clone was recorded many times. Here the CDR3 DNA reads TGTGCCAGCAGTACGGTCAGGGGGCGCACCGGGGAGCTGTTTTTT. Its translation: CASSTVRGRTGELFF. V gene TRBV27 combines with J gene TRBJ2-2, with 8 nucleotides matching TRBD1. Germline-derived CDR1 and CDR2 are MNHEY and SMNVEV (reference sequence). V dropped 5 bases and J dropped 4; count of bases not matched to a gene: 6. CDR3 size: 15 residues.

V and J are TRBV28 and TRBJ2-1; no firm D call. Germline V gives CDR1 MDHEN, CDR2 SYDVKM. The V end lost 5 bases, the J end lost 2 bases, and 10 bases lay between the germline ends. The CDR3 loop spans 14 amino acids. The CDR3 bases are TGTGCCAGCAGTACTGGACGGACCTACAATGAGCAGTTCTTC. This encodes CASSTGRTYNEQFF.

The chain employs TRBV27 and TRBJ2-7, with TRBD1 matching 9 bases. J lost 5 bases, V lost 4 bases, and 6 bases had no gene match. Germline V gives CDR1 MNHEY, CDR2 SMNVEV (reference sequence). This CDR3 comprises 14 residues. CDR3 in amino acids: CASSSGQGKDEQYF. The CDR3 nucleotides are TGTGCCAGCAGTTCGGGACAGGGAAAAGACGAGCAGTACTTC.

This chain joins TRBV30 and TRBJ2-7, with TRBD2 matching 8 bases. The V segment lost 3 bases and the J segment 0 bases; nucleotides outside the gene matches: 10. The CDR3 extends over 16 amino acids. Germline loops: CDR1 GTSNPN, CDR2 SVGIG (reference sequence). CDR3 nucleotide sequence: TGTGCCTGGAGCGCTCTCGCGGGGGGAGGCTCCTACGAGCAGTACTTC. It codes for CAWSALAGGGSYEQYF.

This clone was counted at least ten times. This rearrangement joins TRBV9 to TRBJ2-1; D might be TRBD1 or TRBD2, each matching 5 bases. Trimming removed 1 base at V and 5 bases at J, with 13 bases between. CDR1 and CDR2 from the germline V gene are SGDLS and YYNGEE. The CDR3 totals 15 residues. CDR3: CASSVTGPQDNEQFF. DNA for the CDR3: TGTGCCAGCAGCGTAACGGGACCTCAGGACAATGAGCAGTTCTTC.

This clone was counted a few times. A far more abundant clone sits one base away, making this likely a read error. The V gene is TRBV29-1, the J gene TRBJ2-7; 7 nucleotides match TRBD2. CDR3 size: 14 residues. From germline, CDR1 is SQVTM and CDR2 ANQGSEA. The trim removed 7 bases at V and 0 bases at J, leaving 9 bases unmatched. In nucleotides, the CDR3 is TGCAGCGGTGGGCTAGCGGCTAGCTCCTACGAGCAGTACTTC. Translated: CSGGLAASSYEQYF.

In this sample, this clone turned up many times. V gene TRBV27 combines with J gene TRBJ2-3; no definite D call. There are 14 residues in the CDR3. V dropped 5 bases and J dropped 0 bases, with 9 bases sitting between them. Germline V CDR1 and CDR2: MNHEY, SMNVEV (reference sequence). CDR3 nucleotides: TGTGCCAGCAGTGGGCATACTAGCACAGATACGCAGTATTTT. It yields the protein CASSGHTSTDTQYF.

This clone showed up many times. J is TRBJ2-1 and V is TRBV9; the D gene is possibly TRBD2 (7 bases). Germline V CDR1 and CDR2: SGDLS, YYNGEE. The CDR3 has 16 residues. The ends were cut back, 7 bases at V and 0 bases at J, with 17 bases in the middle. The CDR3 coding sequence is TGTGCCAGCTCCCGGGGGGCGCCAAGCTCCTACAATGAGCAGTTCTTC. This codes for CASSRGAPSSYNEQFF.

This clone was detected only a few times. The V gene is TRBV4-2, the J gene TRBJ2-1, with 8 bases aligning to TRBD2. Germline values: CDR1 LGHNA, CDR2 YNFKEQ. The CDR3 length is 17 residues. V dropped 1 base and J dropped 4; count of bases not matched to a gene: 9. The CDR3 coding sequence is TGTGCCAGCAGCCAAGGTTACCTAGCGGGCGCGTACAATGAGCAGTTCTTC. Translating gives CASSQGYLAGAYNEQFF.

The rearrangement links TRBV19 to TRBJ1-2; D uncertain. The CDR3 length is 11 residues. V lost 11 bases and J lost 0, with 7 bases in between. Per germline, CDR1 LNHDA and CDR2 SQIVND (reference sequence). CDR3 region: CAGRSNYGYTF. CDR3 nucleotides: TGTGCCGGACGTTCTAACTATGGCTACACCTTC.

A remark on this clone: A read error may produce the germline difference seen at one junction end. The gene calls are TRBV7-2 and TRBJ2-3; D is undetermined. Germline loops: CDR1 SGHTA, CDR2 FQGNSA. CDR3 length equals 12 residues. CDR3 amino acids: CASSSTAGGTRF. For the CDR3, the DNA is TGCGCCAGCAGCTCGACGGCCGGCGGTACGCGTTTT.

This clone was seen more than once but under ten times. This rearrangement joins TRBV10-3 to TRBJ2-7; D gene unclear. This CDR3 region has 12 residues. The germline CDR1 and CDR2 sequences are ENHRY and SYGVKD. Trimming cost V 8 bases and J 3 bases, with 11 bases left between them. As DNA, the CDR3 is TGTGCCATCGGTTCTTATAACTACGAGCAGTACTTC. This encodes CAIGSYNYEQYF.

A few counts support this clone. This chain links TRBV14 with TRBJ1-2; weak D call: TRBD1 (5 bases). The germline V gene encodes CDR1 SGHDN and CDR2 FVKESK. Trimming cost V 0 bases and J 5 bases, with 10 bases left between them. The CDR3 has 14 amino acids. CDR3 residues: CASSQDWGTYGYTF. CDR3 nucleotides: TGTGCCAGCAGCCAAGACTGGGGGACGTATGGCTACACCTTC.

This clone came up many times. The chain recombines TRBV6-6 with TRBJ2-7; no definite D call. V dropped 10 bases and J dropped 3 bases, with 16 bases sitting between them. The length of the CDR3 is 13 residues. Germline CDR1 and CDR2: MNHNY and SVGAGI (reference sequence). DNA for the CDR3: TGTGCCACCGCATTTGAGCCCCGCTACGAGCAGTACTTC. Translated: CATAFEPRYEQYF.

This chain links TRBV29-1 with TRBJ1-2; possibly TRBD1 for D (5 bases). The germline V and J ends were trimmed by 4 bases and 8 bases, with 11 bases remaining between them. The CDR3 is made up of 11 amino acids. From germline, CDR1 is SQVTM and CDR2 ANQGSEA. CDR3 in amino acids: CSVGQIEGYTF. CDR3 sequence (DNA): TGCAGCGTTGGACAGATCGAGGGCTACACCTTC.